The 5 T cell receptor beta chains reported below all come from one sample, sequenced in a study of blood T cell repertoires in COVID-19. Clones were read by immunoSEQ multiplex PCR, and TCRdb kept only the in-frame ones, dropping some. The table has about 140,000 clones, 81% seen once. The material sequenced was peripheral blood. The receptors originated from a human donor in a cohort sampled during active COVID-19.

This clone was seen a single time. The chain carries TRBV5-6 and TRBJ2-2; D may be TRBD2 (5 bases). V was trimmed by 1 base and J by 3 bases, leaving 13 bases between them. In germline, CDR1 is SGHDT, CDR2 YYEEEE. The CDR3 is made up of 16 amino acids. The CDR3 region is CASSLLGSADTGELFF. CDR3 DNA: TGTGCCAGCAGCTTGCTTGGGAGTGCCGACACCGGGGAGCTGTTTTTT.

V gene TRBV5-1 combines with J gene TRBJ2-1; TRBD2 matches 7 bases. Germline lookup yields CDR1 SGHRS and CDR2 YFSETQ. This CDR3 comprises 16 residues. With V trimmed by 0 bases and J by 0 bases, 3 bases remained unmatched. The CDR3 sequence is CASSLELASSYNEQFF. In DNA form, the CDR3 reads TGCGCCAGCAGCTTGGAACTAGCGAGCTCCTACAATGAGCAGTTCTTC. The variable domain in full, completed from reference TRBV5-1 and TRBJ2-1, reads KAGVTQTPRYLIKTRGQQVTLSCSPISGHRSVSWYQQTPGQGLQFLFEYFSETQRNKGNFPGRFSGRQFSNSRSEMNVSTLELGDSALYLCASSLELASSYNEQFFGPGTRLTVL.

The table lists this clone with many counts. This chain's CDR3 is CASSEGQGAFYEQYF. As DNA, the CDR3 is TGTGCCAGCAGTGAAGGACAGGGGGCGTTTTACGAGCAGTACTTC. The V gene is TRBV6-1, the J gene TRBJ2-7, with TRBD1 identical over 10 bases. The germline gives CDR1 MNHNS, CDR2 SASEGT. The J segment lost 4 bases and the V segment lost 1 base, leaving 4 bases of the junction unmatched. The CDR3 length is 15 residues.

This chain connects TRBV10-3 to TRBJ2-5, with TRBD2 as a possible D gene (6 bases). CDR1 ENHRY and CDR2 SYGVKD come from the germline V gene. V lost 4 bases to trimming and J lost 5 bases, with 11 bases between them. This CDR3 contains 13 residues. CDR3 DNA: TGTGCCATCAGTGGGGCGAGCGGGGAGACCCAGTACTTC. It codes for CAISGASGETQYF.

This clone appeared once. CDR3 nucleotide sequence: TGCGCCAGCAGCCTAGGGACTAGCGGGAGACAAGAGACCCAGTACTTC. This sequence encodes CASSLGTSGRQETQYF. V usage is TRBV5-1 and J usage is TRBJ2-5; TRBD2 matches at 14 bases. With 4 bases clipped from V and 2 bases from J, the junction kept 4 bases outside the gene matches. The CDR3 loop spans 16 amino acids. Germline V lookup: CDR1 SGHRS, CDR2 YFSETQ.